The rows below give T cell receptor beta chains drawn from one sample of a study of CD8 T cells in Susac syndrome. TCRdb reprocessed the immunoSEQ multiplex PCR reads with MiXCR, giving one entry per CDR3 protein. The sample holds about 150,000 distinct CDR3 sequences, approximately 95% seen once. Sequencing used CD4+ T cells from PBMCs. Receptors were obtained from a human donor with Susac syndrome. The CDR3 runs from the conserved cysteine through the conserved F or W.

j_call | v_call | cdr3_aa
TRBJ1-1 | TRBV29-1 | CSVGTVNTEAFF
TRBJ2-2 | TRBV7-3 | CASSLMGQTSGELFF
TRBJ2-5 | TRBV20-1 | CSATMEAGETQYF
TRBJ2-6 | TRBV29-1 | CSVGMTGASGANVLTF
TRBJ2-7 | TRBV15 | CATSRDLVRGGEQYF
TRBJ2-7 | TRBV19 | CASSTGFTAYEQYF
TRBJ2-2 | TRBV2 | CASSEDTGELFF
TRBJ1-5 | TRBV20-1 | CSARVNSNQPQHF
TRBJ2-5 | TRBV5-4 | CASSPLGWTVETQYF
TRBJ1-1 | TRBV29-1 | CSVVRVMNTEAFF
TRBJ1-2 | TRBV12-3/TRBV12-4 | CASNRGHGNYGYTF
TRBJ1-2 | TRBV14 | CASSQFDYGYTF
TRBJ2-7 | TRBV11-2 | CASSAPWGRAAYEQYF
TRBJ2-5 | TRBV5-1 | CASRETAGTQYF
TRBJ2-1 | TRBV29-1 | CSALSVSSYNEQFF
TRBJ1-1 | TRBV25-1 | CASSEEGEWTEAFF
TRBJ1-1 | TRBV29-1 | CSVGRTDGRAFF
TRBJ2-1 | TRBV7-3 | CASSLGSGHNEQFF
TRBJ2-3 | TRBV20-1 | CSAPQDTQYF
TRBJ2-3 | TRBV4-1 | CASSQSPGPQSTDTQYF
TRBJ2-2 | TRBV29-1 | CSGGPRGGNTGELFF
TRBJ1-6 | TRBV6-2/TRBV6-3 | CASSSKPKVALHF
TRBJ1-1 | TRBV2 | CASRQTTGAAFF
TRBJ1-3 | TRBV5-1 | CASSLEGTGNTIYF
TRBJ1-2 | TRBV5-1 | CASSTSQGNYGYTF
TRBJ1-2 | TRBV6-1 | CASSPHRQGGVNGYTF
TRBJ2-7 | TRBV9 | CASSEREDYEQYF
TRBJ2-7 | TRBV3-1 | CASGSYEQYF
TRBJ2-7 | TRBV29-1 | CSVEGLRQGVYEQYF
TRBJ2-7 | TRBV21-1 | CASSNRGHHYEQYF
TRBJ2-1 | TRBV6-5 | CASSYSGLAGLGAHNEQFF
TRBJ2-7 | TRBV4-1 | CASSQGRRNSYEQYF
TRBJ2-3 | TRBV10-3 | CAISWTSDTDTQYF
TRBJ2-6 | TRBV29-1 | CSVKQGSSGANVLTF
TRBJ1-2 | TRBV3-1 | CASSQFGFNYGYTF
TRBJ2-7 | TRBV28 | CASSLLRLARGYEQYF
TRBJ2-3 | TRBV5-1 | CASTQASGGADTQYF
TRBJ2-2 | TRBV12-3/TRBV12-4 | CASRQGLFTGELFF
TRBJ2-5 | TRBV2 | CASTKGTSGILVGETQYF
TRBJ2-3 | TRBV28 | CASSLITSEDTQYF
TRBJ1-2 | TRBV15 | CATSRGSGSYGYTF
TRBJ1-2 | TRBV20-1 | CSAETGPGDYGYTF
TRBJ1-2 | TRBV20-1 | CSAPTTGVGYTF
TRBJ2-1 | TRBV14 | CASSQLLVAEQFF
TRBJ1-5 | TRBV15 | CATSSPDRQNQPQHF